This T cell receptor beta chain originates from a study of tumor and adjacent non-tumor tissue in lung cancer (dated by TCRdb to the late 2010s). Regarding the complete study: Of the cohort, eleven to twelve patients had adenocarcinoma, 2 had squamous cell carcinoma and 1 had small cell lung cancer. A few dozen paired specimens, one tumor and one normal lung sample per patient, were profiled by TCRbeta CDR3 sequencing. Bulk TCRbeta repertoires were compared between lung tumor tissue and matched distant non-tumor lung tissue obtained from fewer than 16 lung cancer patients. Sequencing produced some 130,000,000 productive TCRbeta reads in total, an average of around 4.2 million reads per sample. The approximately 15 enrolled patients, of whom 10 were men and 5 were women, were aged about 31 to 76 years and were diagnosed with TNM stage I to III disease.

RNA was isolated from bulk unsorted tissue, and RNA quality was assessed with a NanoDrop ND-1000 and an Agilent 2100. The donors were newly diagnosed lung cancer patients admitted for thoracic surgery in China from August to November 2014 who had not received prior chemotherapy. Patients with previous radiotherapy or chemotherapy, or with another concurrent cancer, were excluded from the study. Surgical tissue pieces of roughly 1-2.2 cm3 were preserved in RNAlater solution and stored at -80 °C until use. Study-level results and caveats: The cohort had only approximately 16 patients, and the authors noted that larger samples and more detailed clinical data are needed. The methods do not name the sequencing platform or mention unique molecular identifiers. Significantly higher TCR diversity was found in younger patients, and higher tumor TCR diversity was associated with shorter overall and disease-free survival. The top 100 clones made up a significantly larger cumulative share of the repertoire in normal lung than in tumor tissue. Significantly higher TCR diversity (inverse Simpson) was observed in tumor tissue than in normal lung tissue (around 450 vs 160, P = 0.0075, Mann-Whitney U test). Peripheral blood was not sequenced, so blood TCRbeta repertoires in these lung cancer patients were not examined.

CDR1 is given as MNHNS and CDR2 as SASEGT, both from the germline V gene. Trimming accounts for 6 bases at V and 2 bases at J, while the number of junction bases matched to no gene is 15. The CDR3 goes from the cysteine to the phenylalanine over 18 residues. CDR3 DNA is the only sequence kept; it has 54 bases, read in frame from the first base. Receptor libraries were prepared by multiplex PCR. Instrument on record: Illumina HiSeq 2500. TCRbeta libraries were constructed through three rounds of nested PCR with primers (Table S4) according to protocols adapted from ARM-PCR. Before sequencing, PCR products of 200-500 bp were cut from the gel and purified using the QIAquick gel extraction kit. The original methods were these. Reads were cleaned with Trimmomatic, merged with FLASH into complete CDR3 sequences, and assigned to V(D)J germline segments with MiTCR. Clonal diversity was calculated as the inverse Simpson's index using VDJtools. A read counted as productive if the sequence was in-frame and lacked a premature stop codon. TCRdb trimmed the raw reads at Q25, called clones with MiXCR and kept productive beta chains. Rows matching on CDR3 protein sequence are summarized as one entry with the most common DNA and genes. The V and J calls come from TCRdb's annotation, not from the publication. The sample table holds over 100,000 distinct CDR3 sequences, of which about 75% were seen once. The top ten clones comprise approximately 35% of the sample.

In the case of this clonotype: Its antigen target is currently unknown. No per-base quality is available; no much larger clone lies one base away.

This receptor was identified in a woman aged 55-70 years with non-small cell lung cancer. The chain joins TRBV6-1 to TRBJ1-3; 8 central nucleotides agree with TRBD1. The sequenced sample was lung tumor tissue. For the CDR3, the sequence is CASRVGQEMGLAGNTIYF. DNA sequence: TGTGCCAGCAGAGTGGGACAGGAAATGGGGCTGGCTGGAAACACCATATATTTT.